This TCR beta chain was sequenced for a study of T cell clonotyping in hematopoietic cell transplantation. Comment on this clone: Its antigen is unknown.

This CDR3 contains 13 residues. Trimming removed 6 bases from V and 5 bases from J, with 15 bases in between. Germline V gene data show CDR1 as SQVTM and CDR2 as ANQGSEA. Study results and limitations: Graft donor and pretransplant recipient Inverse Simpson Index values predicted broader posttransplant TCR diversity. Without cell sorting, CD4 versus CD8 contributions remain unresolved. After transplant, recipient diversity fell while pathologically expanded clonotypes grew through day 180. Few recipient clonotypes overlapped donors; over 97% were de novo at given depth.

Sequenced by immunoSEQ multiplex PCR; TCRdb stores in-frame clones only, minus some. This sample has nearly 20,000 clones, with around 80% found just once. This clonotype was obtained from a man between 60 and 70 years old in good health. Some clones in this sample may be carry-over from other donors' samples. The V gene is TRBV29-1, the J gene TRBJ2-3; unclear D gene. Sequencing input: peripheral blood mononuclear cells. CDR3 sequence reads: CSVGFVGVDTQYF. For the CDR3, the DNA is TGCAGCGTAGGTTTTGTTGGGGTAGATACGCAGTATTTT.